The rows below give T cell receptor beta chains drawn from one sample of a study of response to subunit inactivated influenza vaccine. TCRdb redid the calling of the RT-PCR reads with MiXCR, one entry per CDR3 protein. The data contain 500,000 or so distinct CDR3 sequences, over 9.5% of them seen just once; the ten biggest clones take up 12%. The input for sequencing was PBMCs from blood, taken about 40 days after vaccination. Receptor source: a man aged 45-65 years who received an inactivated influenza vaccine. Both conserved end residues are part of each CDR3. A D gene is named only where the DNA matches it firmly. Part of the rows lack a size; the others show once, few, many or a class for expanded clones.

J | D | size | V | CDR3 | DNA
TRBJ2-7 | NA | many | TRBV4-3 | CASSQDWNRAYEQYF | TGCGCCAGCAGCCAAGATTGGAATCGAGCCTACGAGCAGTACTTC
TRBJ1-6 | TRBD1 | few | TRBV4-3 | CASSPTALDRGTPLHF | TGCGCCAGCAGCCCGACCGCATTGGACAGGGGTACGCCCCTCCACTTT
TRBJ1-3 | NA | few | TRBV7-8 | CASSAILVGQLTDSGNTIYF | TGTGCCAGCAGCGCTATATTAGTCGGACAGCTAACAGACTCTGGAAACACCATATATTTT
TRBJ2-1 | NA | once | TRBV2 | CASSEGATRGNEQFF | TGTGCCAGCAGTGAAGGGGCTACCCGGGGGAATGAGCAGTTCTTC
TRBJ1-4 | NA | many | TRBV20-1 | CSAIPGGTANEKLFF | TGCAGTGCTATTCCGGGGGGCACTGCTAATGAAAAACTGTTTTTT
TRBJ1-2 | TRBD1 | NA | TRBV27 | CASRSSGTGEGYTF | TGTGCCAGCCGTTCTTCCGGGACAGGGGAAGGCTACACCTTC
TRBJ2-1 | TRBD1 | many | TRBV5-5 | CASSFPDRVDEQFF | TGTGCCAGCAGCTTCCCGGACAGGGTGGATGAGCAGTTCTTC
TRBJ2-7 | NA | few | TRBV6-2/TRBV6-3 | CASSYFRLQQYF | TGTGCCAGCAGTTACTTCCGACTCCAGCAGTACTTC
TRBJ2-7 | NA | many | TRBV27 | CASSYGQGTYEQYF | TGTGCCAGCAGTTACGGCCAGGGGACCTACGAGCAGTACTTC
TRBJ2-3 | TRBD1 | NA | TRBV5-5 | CASSFPFFTGEGTDTQYF | TGTGCCAGCAGCTTCCCCTTCTTTACAGGGGAAGGCACAGATACGCAGTATTTT
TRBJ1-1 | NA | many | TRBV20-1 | CSARDPGGRTEAFF | TGCAGTGCTAGAGATCCGGGGGGTCGGACTGAAGCTTTCTTT
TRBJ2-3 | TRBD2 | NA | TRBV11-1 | CASSFPFSTSGSADTQYF | TGTGCCAGCAGCTTCCCATTCTCGACTAGCGGGAGTGCAGATACGCAGTATTTT
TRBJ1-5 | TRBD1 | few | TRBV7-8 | CASSLGTGGPNQPQHF | TGTGCCAGCAGCTTAGGGACAGGGGGCCCTAATCAGCCCCAGCATTTT
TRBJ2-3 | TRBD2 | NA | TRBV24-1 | CATSSSSGYSDTQYF | TGTGCCACCAGTTCATCTAGCGGGTACTCAGATACGCAGTATTTT
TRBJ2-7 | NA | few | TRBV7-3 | CASSSWDRGRDYEQYF | TGTGCCAGCAGCTCATGGGATCGGGGCAGAGACTACGAGCAGTACTTC
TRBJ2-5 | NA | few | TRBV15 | CATSRAAGVETQYF | TGTGCCACCAGCAGAGCGGCAGGGGTGGAGACCCAGTACTTC
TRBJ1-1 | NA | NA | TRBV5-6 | CASTSTKGLNTEAFF | TGTGCCAGCACCTCCACCAAGGGCTTGAACACTGAAGCTTTCTTT